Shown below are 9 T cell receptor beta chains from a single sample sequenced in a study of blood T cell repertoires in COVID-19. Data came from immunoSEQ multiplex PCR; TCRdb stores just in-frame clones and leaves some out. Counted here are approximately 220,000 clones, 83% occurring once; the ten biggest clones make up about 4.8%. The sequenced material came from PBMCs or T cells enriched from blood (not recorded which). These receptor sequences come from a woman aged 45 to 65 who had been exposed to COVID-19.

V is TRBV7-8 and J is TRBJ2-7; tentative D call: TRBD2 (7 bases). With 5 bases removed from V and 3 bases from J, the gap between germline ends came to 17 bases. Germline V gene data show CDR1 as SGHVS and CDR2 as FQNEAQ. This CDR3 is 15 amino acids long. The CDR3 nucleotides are TGTGCCAGCAGCCCCCGCGGGGGCCGCCTCTACGAGCAGTACTTC. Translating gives CASSPRGGRLYEQYF.

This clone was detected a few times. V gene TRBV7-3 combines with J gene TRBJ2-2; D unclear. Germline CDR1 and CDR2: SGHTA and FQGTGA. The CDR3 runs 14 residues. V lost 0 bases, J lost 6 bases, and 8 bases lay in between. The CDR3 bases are TGTGCCAGCAGCTTAACGAACCAGGCCGGGGAGCTGTTTTTT. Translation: CASSLTNQAGELFF. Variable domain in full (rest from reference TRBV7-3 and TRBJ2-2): GAGVSQTPSNKVTEKGKYVELRCDPISGHTALYWYRQSLGQGPEFLIYFQGTGAADDSGLPNDRFFAVRPEGSVSTLKIQRTERGDSAVYLCASSLTNQAGELFFGEGSRLTVL.

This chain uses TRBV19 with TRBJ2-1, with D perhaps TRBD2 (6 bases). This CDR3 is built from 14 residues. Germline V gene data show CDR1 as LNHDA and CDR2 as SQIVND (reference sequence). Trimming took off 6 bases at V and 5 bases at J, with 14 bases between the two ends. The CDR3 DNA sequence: TGTGCCAGTAGCCGACTAGACCTAGACAATGAGCAGTTCTTC. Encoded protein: CASSRLDLDNEQFF.

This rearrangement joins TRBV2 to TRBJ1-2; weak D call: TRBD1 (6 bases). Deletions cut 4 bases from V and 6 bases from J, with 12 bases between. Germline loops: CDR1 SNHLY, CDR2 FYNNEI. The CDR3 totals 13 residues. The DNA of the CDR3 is TGTGCCAGCAGTGCTGGAGGGGGGGATGGCTACACCTTC. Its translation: CASSAGGGDGYTF.

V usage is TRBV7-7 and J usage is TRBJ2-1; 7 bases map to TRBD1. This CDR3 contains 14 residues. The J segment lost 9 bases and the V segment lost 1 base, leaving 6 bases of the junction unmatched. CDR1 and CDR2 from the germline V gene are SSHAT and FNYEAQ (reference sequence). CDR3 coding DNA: TGTGCCAGCAGCTTAGACAGGGGAGCTTCTGAGCAGTTCTTC. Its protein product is CASSLDRGASEQFF.

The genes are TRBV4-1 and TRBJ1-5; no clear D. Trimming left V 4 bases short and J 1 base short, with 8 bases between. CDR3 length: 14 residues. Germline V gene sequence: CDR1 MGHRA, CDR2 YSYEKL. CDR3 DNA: TGCGCCAGCAGCCCTGCAGGAAGCAATCAGCCCCAGCATTTT. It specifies CASSPAGSNQPQHF.

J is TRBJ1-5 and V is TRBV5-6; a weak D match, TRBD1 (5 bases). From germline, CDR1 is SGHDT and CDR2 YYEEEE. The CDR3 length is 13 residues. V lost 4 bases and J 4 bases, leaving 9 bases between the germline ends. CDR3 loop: CASSVRGNQPQHF. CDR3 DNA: TGTGCCAGCAGCGTTAGGGGAAATCAGCCCCAGCATTTT.

The CDR3 reads CASSLGTRRDRVYEQYF. The CDR3 bases are TGCGCCAGCAGCTTGGGGACGAGGAGAGACAGGGTTTACGAGCAGTACTTC. The chain employs TRBV5-1 and TRBJ2-7; 7 nucleotides agree with TRBD1. Looked up from germline, CDR1 is SGHRS and CDR2 is YFSETQ. The V gene end was trimmed by 0 bases and the J gene end by 4 bases; junction bases not matched to a gene: 13. This CDR3 region has 17 residues.

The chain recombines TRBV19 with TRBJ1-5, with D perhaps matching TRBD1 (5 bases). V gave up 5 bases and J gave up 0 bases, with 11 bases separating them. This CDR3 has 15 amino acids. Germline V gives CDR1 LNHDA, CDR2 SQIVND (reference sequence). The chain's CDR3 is CASSPQEHSNQPQHF. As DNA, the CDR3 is TGTGCCAGTAGTCCACAGGAGCATAGCAATCAGCCCCAGCATTTT.